These T cell receptor beta chains were read from a single sample in a study of blood T cell repertoires in COVID-19. Assay: immunoSEQ multiplex PCR; the TCRdb copy retains only in-frame clones and omits some. Here the sample spans some 200,000 clones, over 75% being singletons. The specimen sequenced was peripheral blood. These receptors came from a man aged 80 or over with acute or convalescent COVID-19. Each CDR3 is given with its conserved first and last residue. Each record gives: clone size, CDR3 length, V gene, J gene, D gene, CDR3 protein, CDR3 DNA. A D gene is named only where the DNA matches it firmly. Size is omitted from some rows. Given values are once, few, many or a class for expanded clones.

clone_size: .; cdr3_length: 16; v_call: TRBV3-1/TRBV3-2; j_call: TRBJ2-5; d_call: TRBD2; cdr3_aa: CASSPGTSGRAETQYF; cdr3_nt: TGTGCCAGCAGCCCTGGGACTAGCGGGAGGGCTGAGACCCAGTACTTC
clone_size: .; cdr3_length: 14; v_call: TRBV23-1; j_call: TRBJ1-5; d_call: .; cdr3_aa: CASSQLRVRQPQHF; cdr3_nt: TGCGCCAGCAGTCAATTGCGGGTACGCCAGCCCCAGCATTTT
clone_size: .; cdr3_length: 16; v_call: TRBV14; j_call: TRBJ2-1; d_call: TRBD2; cdr3_aa: CASSQTAGGPRNEQFF; cdr3_nt: TGTGCCAGCAGCCAGACAGCGGGAGGGCCGAGAAATGAGCAGTTCTTC
clone_size: .; cdr3_length: 16; v_call: TRBV6-2/TRBV6-3; j_call: TRBJ2-3; d_call: TRBD2; cdr3_aa: CASSYTIAGRADTQYF; cdr3_nt: TGTGCCAGCAGTTACACAATAGCGGGAAGGGCAGATACGCAGTATTTT
clone_size: .; cdr3_length: 14; v_call: TRBV5-5; j_call: TRBJ2-1; d_call: TRBD2; cdr3_aa: CASRAAGTSNEQFF; cdr3_nt: TGTGCCAGCAGGGCCGCCGGGACTAGTAATGAGCAGTTCTTC
clone_size: .; cdr3_length: 18; v_call: TRBV24-1; j_call: TRBJ2-1; d_call: TRBD1; cdr3_aa: CATSDLPGQGGVYNEQFF; cdr3_nt: TGTGCCACCAGTGATTTACCGGGACAGGGGGGGGTATACAATGAGCAGTTCTTC
clone_size: .; cdr3_length: 14; v_call: TRBV29-1; j_call: TRBJ2-1; d_call: TRBD2; cdr3_aa: CSARDYNSYNEQFF; cdr3_nt: TGCAGCGCCCGGGACTACAACTCCTACAATGAGCAGTTCTTC
clone_size: .; cdr3_length: 12; v_call: TRBV7-8; j_call: TRBJ1-2; d_call: TRBD1; cdr3_aa: CASSQTGIGYTF; cdr3_nt: TGTGCCAGCAGCCAGACAGGGATCGGCTACACCTTC
clone_size: .; cdr3_length: 17; v_call: TRBV6-2/TRBV6-3; j_call: TRBJ1-5; d_call: .; cdr3_aa: CASSPKGVVSSNQPQHF; cdr3_nt: TGTGCCAGCAGCCCTAAAGGGGTTGTGAGTAGCAATCAGCCCCAGCATTTT
clone_size: once; cdr3_length: 14; v_call: TRBV19; j_call: TRBJ2-5; d_call: TRBD1; cdr3_aa: CASSIRQGGETQYF; cdr3_nt: TGTGCCAGTAGTATAAGACAGGGGGGAGAGACCCAGTACTTC
clone_size: once; cdr3_length: 14; v_call: TRBV5-1; j_call: TRBJ2-3; d_call: .; cdr3_aa: CASSLDRGGDTQYF; cdr3_nt: TGCGCCAGCAGCTTGGATCGGGGTGGGGATACGCAGTATTTT
clone_size: .; cdr3_length: 16; v_call: TRBV18; j_call: TRBJ2-1; d_call: TRBD2; cdr3_aa: CASSPPRGSSYNEQFF; cdr3_nt: TGTGCCAGCTCACCACCGCGGGGGTCCTCCTACAATGAGCAGTTCTTC
clone_size: once; cdr3_length: 16; v_call: TRBV29-1; j_call: TRBJ2-6; d_call: TRBD1; cdr3_aa: CSVGGTGSSGANVLTF; cdr3_nt: TGCAGCGTTGGGGGGACAGGGAGCTCTGGGGCCAACGTCCTGACTTTC
clone_size: .; cdr3_length: 16; v_call: TRBV11-2; j_call: TRBJ2-3; d_call: .; cdr3_aa: CASSLAGVGRTDTQYF; cdr3_nt: TGTGCCAGCAGCTTAGCGGGAGTAGGTCGCACAGATACGCAGTATTTT
clone_size: .; cdr3_length: 13; v_call: TRBV6-5; j_call: TRBJ2-5; d_call: .; cdr3_aa: CASTFTLSGTQYF; cdr3_nt: TGTGCCAGCACCTTTACTCTATCGGGGACCCAGTACTTC
clone_size: .; cdr3_length: 14; v_call: TRBV10-3; j_call: TRBJ2-4; d_call: TRBD2; cdr3_aa: CAISEHGRDNIQYF; cdr3_nt: TGTGCCATCAGTGAGCACGGGAGGGATAACATTCAGTACTTC
clone_size: .; cdr3_length: 14; v_call: TRBV15; j_call: TRBJ2-1; d_call: TRBD2; cdr3_aa: CATSRDGGGNEQFF; cdr3_nt: TGTGCCACCAGCAGAGATGGGGGGGGCAATGAGCAGTTCTTC
clone_size: .; cdr3_length: 16; v_call: TRBV7-2; j_call: TRBJ1-2; d_call: .; cdr3_aa: CASSLVPQGQKVGYTF; cdr3_nt: TGTGCCAGCAGCTTAGTACCGCAGGGGCAAAAGGTGGGCTACACCTTC
clone_size: .; cdr3_length: 14; v_call: TRBV13; j_call: TRBJ1-1; d_call: TRBD1; cdr3_aa: CASKRQGLNTEAFF; cdr3_nt: TGTGCCAGCAAGAGACAGGGGTTGAACACTGAAGCTTTCTTT
clone_size: .; cdr3_length: 15; v_call: TRBV30; j_call: TRBJ1-1; d_call: TRBD1; cdr3_aa: CAWRADTGVNTEAFF; cdr3_nt: TGTGCCTGGAGGGCAGACACAGGGGTGAACACTGAAGCTTTCTTT
clone_size: once; cdr3_length: 17; v_call: TRBV7-2; j_call: TRBJ2-3; d_call: TRBD2; cdr3_aa: CASSLGGLAGLTDTQYF; cdr3_nt: TGTGCCAGCAGCTTAGGGGGACTAGCGGGACTCACAGATACGCAGTATTTT
clone_size: once; cdr3_length: 16; v_call: TRBV5-4; j_call: TRBJ2-1; d_call: TRBD2; cdr3_aa: CASSTPTSQNYNEQFF; cdr3_nt: TGTGCCAGCAGCACCCCGACTAGCCAAAACTACAATGAGCAGTTCTTC
clone_size: .; cdr3_length: 14; v_call: TRBV14; j_call: TRBJ2-3; d_call: .; cdr3_aa: CASSLQVSTDTQYF; cdr3_nt: TGTGCCAGCAGCCTACAGGTTAGCACAGATACGCAGTATTTT
clone_size: once; cdr3_length: 14; v_call: TRBV5-1; j_call: TRBJ2-5; d_call: .; cdr3_aa: CASSLSGSQETQYF; cdr3_nt: TGCGCCAGCAGCTTGTCAGGTTCCCAAGAGACCCAGTACTTC
clone_size: .; cdr3_length: 14; v_call: TRBV27; j_call: TRBJ2-7; d_call: .; cdr3_aa: CASSFNRVSYEQYF; cdr3_nt: TGTGCCAGCAGTTTTAACAGGGTCAGCTACGAGCAGTACTTC
clone_size: .; cdr3_length: 14; v_call: TRBV5-1; j_call: TRBJ1-6; d_call: .; cdr3_aa: CASSLGSGNSPLHF; cdr3_nt: TGCGCCAGCAGCTTGGGGTCAGGTAATTCACCCCTCCACTTT
clone_size: .; cdr3_length: 12; v_call: TRBV5-1; j_call: TRBJ2-1; d_call: .; cdr3_aa: CASSLQVNEQFF; cdr3_nt: TGCGCCAGCAGCTTGCAGGTCAATGAGCAGTTCTTC
clone_size: .; cdr3_length: 14; v_call: TRBV18; j_call: TRBJ2-1; d_call: .; cdr3_aa: CASSLPPQVGEQFF; cdr3_nt: TGTGCCAGCTCACTACCCCCGCAGGTGGGTGAGCAGTTCTTC
clone_size: .; cdr3_length: 11; v_call: TRBV29-1; j_call: TRBJ2-7; d_call: .; cdr3_aa: CSAIATYEQYF; cdr3_nt: TGCAGCGCCATCGCGACCTACGAGCAGTACTTC
clone_size: once; cdr3_length: 16; v_call: TRBV4-2; j_call: TRBJ2-1; d_call: TRBD1; cdr3_aa: CASSQDRTGPYNEQFF; cdr3_nt: TGTGCCAGCAGCCAAGATAGGACAGGACCCTACAATGAGCAGTTCTTC
clone_size: .; cdr3_length: 14; v_call: TRBV7-9; j_call: TRBJ2-1; d_call: TRBD2; cdr3_aa: CASSSERGYNEQFF; cdr3_nt: TGTGCCAGCAGCTCGGAGCGGGGTTACAATGAGCAGTTCTTC
clone_size: .; cdr3_length: 20; v_call: TRBV19; j_call: TRBJ1-5; d_call: .; cdr3_aa: CASSIVRANSGERGNQPQHF; cdr3_nt: TGTGCCAGTAGTATAGTACGTGCCAATTCAGGGGAAAGGGGCAATCAGCCCCAGCATTTT
clone_size: .; cdr3_length: 18; v_call: TRBV6-6; j_call: TRBJ1-3; d_call: TRBD1; cdr3_aa: CASSLWDSETGAGNTIYF; cdr3_nt: TGTGCCAGCAGTCTTTGGGACTCCGAGACAGGGGCTGGAAACACCATATATTTT
clone_size: .; cdr3_length: 15; v_call: TRBV25-1; j_call: TRBJ2-1; d_call: TRBD2; cdr3_aa: CASIESKSGRDEQFF; cdr3_nt: TGTGCCAGCATCGAATCAAAGAGCGGGAGGGATGAGCAGTTCTTC
clone_size: few; cdr3_length: 13; v_call: TRBV29-1; j_call: TRBJ2-5; d_call: TRBD2; cdr3_aa: CSGGLAGVETQYF; cdr3_nt: TGCAGCGGGGGACTAGCGGGAGTGGAGACCCAGTACTTC